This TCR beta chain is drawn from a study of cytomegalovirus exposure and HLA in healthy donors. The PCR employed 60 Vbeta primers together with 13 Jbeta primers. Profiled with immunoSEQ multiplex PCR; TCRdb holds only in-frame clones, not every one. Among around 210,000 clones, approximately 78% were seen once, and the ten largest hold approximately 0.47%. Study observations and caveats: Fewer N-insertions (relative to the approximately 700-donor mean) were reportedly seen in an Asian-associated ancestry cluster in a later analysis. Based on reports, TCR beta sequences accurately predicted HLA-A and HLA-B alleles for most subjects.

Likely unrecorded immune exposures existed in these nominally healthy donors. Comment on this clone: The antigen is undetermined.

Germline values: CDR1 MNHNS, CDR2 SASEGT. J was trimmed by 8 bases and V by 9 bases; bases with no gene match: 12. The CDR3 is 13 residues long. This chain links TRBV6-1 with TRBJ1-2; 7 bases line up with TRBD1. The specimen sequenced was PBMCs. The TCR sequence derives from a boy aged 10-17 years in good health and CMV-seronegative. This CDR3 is CASRDRIKMGYTF. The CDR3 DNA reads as TGTGCCAGTCGGGACAGAATAAAAATGGGCTACACCTTC.